A single T cell receptor beta chain is shown here with its context. This clonotype was observed at least ten times. Its cognate antigen has yet to be identified. No base quality information exists; no much larger clone differs at one position. The data originate from a study of regulatory T cells in long-lasting Graves disease (TCRdb year 2021). Study-level background: To count as having persistent Graves' disease, a patient had to have received antithyroid drug treatment for over 5 years with TSH receptor autoantibodies remaining persistently positive. This study used TCR sequencing and RNA sequencing of peripheral blood to compare persistent Graves' disease patients against newly diagnosed Graves' disease patients. The study was conducted in China and was registered as a clinical trial. A total of about 33 samples underwent TCR sequencing, from roughly 13 patients with persistent Graves' disease and approximately 20 patients with newly diagnosed Graves' disease. In the clinical cohort, patients with persistent Graves' disease had used antithyroid drugs for an average of roughly 10 years.

Taken with the paper, the label for time point translates to: persistent/refractory GD, antithyroid drugs over 5 years with positive TRAb. RNA was extracted from PBMCs in TRIzol for both TCR sequencing and RNA sequencing. Graves' disease was diagnosed according to American Thyroid Association guidelines. Patients were recruited from an endocrinology department in Xi'an, China. From each patient, nine milliliters of peripheral blood was collected into an EDTA anticoagulant tube. Ficoll Paque Plus density gradient separation was used to isolate PBMCs, and no further T cell sorting was done. An Agilent 2100 Bioanalyzer and agarose gel were used to check RNA quality, and a NanoDrop 2000 was used to measure RNA concentration. Including cysteine and phenylalanine, the CDR3 has 15 amino acids. The entry retains the CDR3 DNA only, 45 bases that are in frame from base 1. V lost 6 bases and J lost 1 base, and the count of bases not matched to a germline gene is 7. CDR1 MDHEN and CDR2 SYDVKM are derived from the germline V gene.

Libraries were made using multiplex PCR. TCRdb shows the sequencer as Illumina HiSeq 4000. TCR beta libraries were built with iRepertoire HTBI primers and Arm-PCR amplification of CDR3 regions. Gel purification was performed on PCR products prior to sequencing. In the original analysis: Gene usage analysis of CDR3 amino acid clonotypes relied on the 60 or so TRBV and around 14 TRBJ segments identified across samples. COPE and FqMerger were used to merge the filtered high-quality paired reads into contigs. Contigs were aligned with BLAST to IMGT TRBV, TRBD and TRBJ reference genes, and CDR3 was defined per IMGT. Clonotypes above 0.1% frequency were classified as highly expanded clones. Shannon entropy served as the measure of repertoire diversity, while the Gini coefficient captured V-J evenness. Clonotypes shared by more than one individual were considered public. TCRdb passed the public sequencing reads through fastp at Q25 and MiXCR, retaining productive beta sequences. Under each unique CDR3 protein, matching rows form one entry showing the most common genes and DNA. TCRdb's processing, not the study's, gives the V and J calls here. The table for this sample lists approximately 350,000 distinct CDR3 sequences; around 23% of them were counted only once. The ten largest clonotypes hold approximately 28% of the sample.

Study-level results and caveats: The authors noted that the small sample size was a limitation that may lower accuracy. Sequencing and analysis were limited to the TCR beta chain. TRBV28, TRBJ1-2 and TRBJ2-5 were preferentially used in persistent disease, while TRBV20-1 and TRBJ2-1 were favored in newly diagnosed disease. Compared with newly diagnosed patients, patients with persistent Graves' disease had lower TCR Shannon entropy and fewer highly expanded clones, which suggests clonal expansion. Persistent patients shared more public clonotypes among themselves (fewer than 3,000) than newly diagnosed patients did (about 970). Only peripheral blood was studied, because thyroid tissue, the primary lesion, was inaccessible.

Sequencing was performed on peripheral blood mononuclear cells (PBMCs), taken when the disease was refractory, from a patient treated with antithyroid drugs. The receptor was isolated from a woman in her forties with Graves disease. Donor details come from another sample of the same person, matched by shared clones. This chain is built from TRBV28 and TRBJ2-7; 9 bases in between match TRBD1. The encoded CDR3 is CASRKGGQGSYEQYF. In nucleotides, the sequence is TGTGCCAGCAGAAAAGGGGGACAGGGATCCTACGAGCAGTACTTC.